Following are 12 T cell receptor beta chains from one sample sequenced in a study of blood T cells in healthy people across ages. Using a J-beta primer mix together with a sample-barcoded 5' primer, a second PCR was run for roughly 6 to 12 cycles. TCRdb redid the calling of the 5' RACE reads with MiXCR, one entry per CDR3 protein. In the table there are over 1,300,000 distinct CDR3 sequences, around 59% of which are singletons. Sequencing was carried out using blood. These receptors all come from a man between 18 and 35 years old in good health.

The chain couples TRBV7-9 to TRBJ2-5; tentative D call: TRBD2 (6 bases). The assigned J gene may be wrong: the sequence end matches TRBJ2-7 better. The CDR3 extends over 16 amino acids. Germline CDR1 is SEHNR and CDR2 is FQNEAQ (reference sequence). The CDR3 nucleotides are TGTGCCAGCAGACAACCCGGGCCCTCGGGGGAGGACGAGCAGTACTTC. Protein product: CASRQPGPSGEDEQYF.

V usage is TRBV18 and J usage is TRBJ2-7, with D tentatively TRBD1 (5 bases). The CDR3 length is 13 residues. V was cut by 4 bases and J by 5 bases, with 12 bases left in between. CDR1 KGHSH and CDR2 LQKENI come from the germline V gene. CDR3 loop: CASSRQGLNEQYF. The DNA of the CDR3 is TGTGCCAGCTCACGGCAGGGATTGAACGAGCAGTACTTC.

This clonotype was counted between two and nine times. The V call is TRBV6-2 or TRBV6-3, the J call TRBJ1-2; D gene unclear. Per the germline V gene, CDR1 is MNHEY and CDR2 is SVGEGT. This CDR3 has 14 residues. Trimming stripped 6 bases from V and 8 bases from J, with 19 bases between. The CDR3 region is CASSPTVGWRGYTF. The DNA of the CDR3 is TGTGCCAGCAGCCCCACCGTTGGGTGGAGGGGCTACACCTTC.

J is TRBJ1-1 and V is TRBV6-1; D is perhaps TRBD1 (5 bases). V lost 2 bases and J 5 bases, leaving 15 bases between the germline ends. CDR3 length: 15 residues. The V gene's germline CDR1 is MNHNS and CDR2 SASEGT. The CDR3 loop reads CASSETWQGGTEAFF. The CDR3 coding sequence is TGTGCCAGCAGTGAAACTTGGCAGGGTGGAACTGAAGCTTTCTTT.

The chain has TRBV12-3 or TRBV12-4 and TRBJ1-5; D remains unclear. With 5 bases removed from V and 7 bases from J, the gap between germline ends came to 15 bases. This CDR3 is 14 amino acids long. The CDR3: CASSQGGSGQPQHF. Here the CDR3 DNA reads TGTGCCAGCAGTCAAGGAGGGTCCGGGCAGCCCCAGCATTTT.

V usage is TRBV3-1 and J usage is TRBJ1-2, with D possibly being TRBD1 (5 bases). Trimming took off 4 bases at V and 8 bases at J, with 17 bases between the two ends. This CDR3 has 14 residues. Germline CDR1 reads LGHDT; CDR2 reads YNNKEL (reference sequence). CDR3 in DNA: TGTGCCAGCAGCCTTAAACAAACACGGGACGGCTACACCTTC. This codes for CASSLKQTRDGYTF.

The chain has TRBV12-5 and TRBJ2-5; no definite D call. V lost 7 bases to trimming and J lost 3 bases, with 12 bases between them. The germline gives CDR1 LGHNT, CDR2 FRNRAP. CDR3 length: 13 residues. CDR3 coding DNA: TGTGCTAGTGTTCGGCCGACTGAAGAGACCCAGTACTTC. Its translation is CASVRPTEETQYF.

This clonotype was detected a few times. The rearrangement links TRBV20-1 to TRBJ2-2, with 8 bases that match TRBD2. The CDR3 length is 13 residues. Germline loops: CDR1 DFQATT, CDR2 SNEGSKA (reference sequence). Trimming removed 6 bases from V and 5 bases from J; junction bases left unmatched: 5. In DNA, the CDR3 is TGCAGTGCGAGAAGCGGGGGAACCGGGGAGCTGTTTTTT. The encoded protein is CSARSGGTGELFF.

V and J are TRBV27 and TRBJ2-1, with 9 bases aligning to TRBD2. CDR3 length: 15 residues. In germline, CDR1 is MNHEY, CDR2 SMNVEV (reference sequence). The V segment lost 5 bases and the J segment 4 bases; nucleotides outside the gene matches: 6. The DNA for the CDR3 is TGTGCCAGCAGTGCCGGGACTAGCCCTTACAATGAGCAGTTCTTC. It translates to CASSAGTSPYNEQFF.

The DNA of the CDR3 is TGTGCCTCCACTACTAGCGGGAGCTCCTACAATGAGCAGTTCTTC. The encoded protein is CASTTSGSSYNEQFF. The J gene is TRBJ2-1, the V gene TRBV10-3; 11 bases line up with TRBD2. Germline CDR1 reads ENHRY; CDR2 reads SYGVKD. This CDR3 has 15 amino acids. V dropped 11 bases and J dropped 0; count of bases not matched to a gene: 6.

The J gene is TRBJ1-5, the V gene TRBV6-4; D may be TRBD1 (5 bases). The V gene lost 6 bases and the J gene lost 7 bases, with 16 bases spanning the gap. This CDR3 comprises 14 residues. Germline-derived CDR1 and CDR2 are MRHNA and SNTAGT. The CDR3 DNA follows: TGTGCCAGCAGCACACAGGCGGATGGACAGCCCCAGCATTTT. This encodes CASSTQADGQPQHF.

This sequence joins TRBV4-2 and TRBJ2-1; 11 nucleotides align to TRBD2. Germline V gene sequence: CDR1 LGHNA, CDR2 YNFKEQ. Trimming at V came to 2 bases and at J to 4 bases, leaving 7 bases not matched to a gene. The CDR3 has 17 amino acids. In DNA form, the CDR3 reads TGTGCCAGCAGCCAACCCTGGACTAGCGGGTATTACAATGAGCAGTTCTTC. This translates into CASSQPWTSGYYNEQFF.